A selection of T cell receptor beta chains follows, all from one sample in a study of PD-1 blockade in classical Hodgkin lymphoma. Clones were read by immunoSEQ multiplex PCR, and TCRdb kept only the in-frame ones, dropping some. The repertoire holds roughly 90,000 clones, with roughly 80% as singletons. The starting material was peripheral blood mononuclear cells (PBMCs), obtained before the second cycle of nivolumab. The receptors were gathered from a human donor with classical Hodgkin lymphoma. The CDR3 runs from the conserved cysteine through the conserved F or W. The order of the fields is D gene, clone size, J gene, CDR3 length, V gene, CDR3 protein, CDR3 DNA. A D gene is named only where the DNA matches it firmly. Clone sizes are given selectively: once, few, many, or a class where the clone is expanded.

TRBD1 - TRBJ2-3 15 TRBV15 CATSSSDRGTDTQYF TGTGCCACCAGCAGTTCTGACAGGGGGACAGATACGCAGTATTTT
TRBD2 few TRBJ2-7 16 TRBV6-6 CASSYSGLAGYYEQYF TGTGCCAGCAGTTACTCCGGACTAGCGGGGTACTACGAGCAGTACTTC
- once TRBJ2-7 13 TRBV11-2 CASSLVLGYEQYF TGTGCCAGCAGCTTAGTTCTGGGCTACGAGCAGTACTTC
TRBD1 once TRBJ1-4 15 TRBV7-2 CASSSRQGANEKLFF TGTGCCAGCAGCTCGAGACAGGGGGCTAACGAAAAACTGTTTTTT
TRBD1 - TRBJ1-5 17 TRBV11-2 CASSLGTGTGGNQPQHF TGTGCCAGCAGCTTAGGCACCGGGACAGGGGGCAATCAGCCCCAGCATTTT
TRBD1 - TRBJ2-7 14 TRBV7-2 CASSYRDRGDEQYF TGTGCCAGCAGCTATCGGGACAGGGGGGACGAGCAGTACTTC
TRBD2 once TRBJ2-3 14 TRBV9 CASSVGLAGEWKVF TGTGCCAGCAGCGTAGGACTAGCGGGAGAGTGGAAGGTTTTT
TRBD2 - TRBJ2-7 13 TRBV10-1 CASSETLTSGRLF TGCGCCAGCAGTGAGACTCTGACTAGCGGACGTCTCTTC
- - TRBJ2-4 13 TRBV9 CASSVDEGDIQYF TGTGCCAGCAGCGTAGACGAGGGGGACATTCAGTACTTC
TRBD1 once TRBJ1-5 15 TRBV6-6 CASSYTTGFDQPQHF TGTGCCAGCAGTTACACGACAGGGTTCGATCAGCCCCAGCATTTT
- few TRBJ2-7 16 TRBV19 CASSIGWRQNSYEQYF TGTGCCAGTAGTATAGGGTGGCGGCAGAATTCCTACGAGCAGTACTTC
TRBD2 - TRBJ2-5 15 TRBV5-1 CASSKGTSVQETQYF TGCGCCAGCAGCAAAGGGACTAGCGTCCAAGAGACCCAGTACTTC
- - TRBJ2-5 14 TRBV7-2 CASSPNGPQETQYF TGTGCCAGCAGCCCCAACGGGCCGCAAGAGACCCAGTACTTC
- - TRBJ2-3 15 TRBV12-5 CASGLVGGNTDTQYF TGTGCTAGTGGTTTGGTTGGGGGGAACACAGATACGCAGTATTTT
TRBD1 few TRBJ1-4 21 TRBV18 CASSPEMGQGAIFATNEKLFF TGTGCCAGCTCACCTGAAATGGGACAGGGGGCCATCTTTGCAACTAATGAAAAACTGTTTTTT
- few TRBJ1-1 15 TRBV5-4 CASSPSDPGNTEAFF TGTGCCAGCAGTCCATCCGACCCTGGGAACACTGAAGCTTTCTTT
- - TRBJ2-2 19 TRBV18 CASSPRRAGAHPNTGELFF TGTGCCAGCTCACCCCGAAGGGCAGGGGCACACCCGAACACCGGGGAGCTGTTTTTT
- - TRBJ1-2 13 TRBV6-1 CASSEFQSYGYTF TGTGCCAGCAGTGAATTCCAGAGCTATGGCTACACCTTC
- few TRBJ2-5 14 TRBV5-1 CASSRGTAEGTQYF TGCGCCAGCAGCAGGGGGACCGCCGAAGGGACCCAGTACTTC
TRBD1 - TRBJ2-7 19 TRBV18 CASSPMPGQGVGSLYEQYF TGTGCCAGCTCACCGATGCCGGGACAGGGAGTCGGAAGTCTGTACGAGCAGTACTTC
TRBD2 - TRBJ2-1 15 TRBV4-1 CASSQLAGGLNEQFF TGCGCCAGCAGCCAGCTAGCGGGAGGGCTCAATGAGCAGTTCTTC
TRBD2 - TRBJ2-1 14 TRBV19 CASTLGLAGREQFF TGTGCCAGTACCCTGGGACTAGCGGGACGTGAGCAGTTCTTC
- - TRBJ1-2 14 TRBV29-1 CSVDGDRLRGGYTF TGCAGCGTTGATGGAGACAGGCTGCGTGGCGGCTACACCTTC
TRBD1 - TRBJ1-3 15 TRBV7-9 CASSLPGTAGNTIYF TGTGCCAGCAGCTTACCCGGGACAGCTGGAAACACCATATATTTT
- - TRBJ2-3 15 TRBV27 CASSPDQSWTDTQYF TGTGCCAGCAGTCCTGACCAGAGTTGGACAGATACGCAGTATTTT
TRBD2 - TRBJ2-7 16 TRBV9 CASSPLAGGFGNEQYF TGTGCCAGCAGCCCCCTAGCGGGAGGGTTCGGGAACGAGCAGTACTTC
TRBD1 - TRBJ1-1 16 TRBV7-9 CASSPTPTGGSTEAFF TGTGCCAGCAGCCCGACCCCGACAGGGGGGAGCACTGAAGCTTTCTTT
TRBD1 - TRBJ2-1 13 TRBV5-6 CASSYPPGTGTFF TGTGCCAGCAGTTACCCGCCCGGGACAGGGACGTTCTTC
TRBD1 - TRBJ2-5 14 TRBV4-1 CASSQAQGRGTQYF TGCGCCAGCAGCCAGGCACAGGGGAGAGGGACCCAGTACTTC
- once TRBJ2-4 13 TRBV6-1 CASSGGTKNIQYF TGTGCCAGCAGTGGTGGGACCAAAAACATTCAGTACTTC
- - TRBJ1-4 14 TRBV27 CASSFDRLGEKLFF TGTGCCAGCAGTTTCGACAGATTGGGTGAAAAACTGTTTTTT
TRBD1 - TRBJ2-3 14 TRBV13 CASSEGQGRDTQYF TGTGCCAGCAGCGAAGGACAGGGGCGGGATACGCAGTATTTT
TRBD1 - TRBJ2-7 12 TRBV19 CASTGQHYEQYF TGTGCCAGTACGGGACAGCACTACGAGCAGTACTTC
- - TRBJ2-7 12 TRBV19 CARDPTAYEQYF TGTGCCAGGGACCCTACCGCCTACGAGCAGTACTTC
- - TRBJ2-7 16 TRBV6-6 CASSYSRGGMVDEQYF TGTGCCAGCAGTTACTCGAGAGGGGGGATGGTAGACGAGCAGTACTTC
- - TRBJ1-1 14 TRBV25-1 CASGRLDRGTEAFF TGTGCCAGTGGGAGGTTAGATAGGGGCACTGAAGCTTTCTTT
- - TRBJ2-7 17 TRBV10-3 CAISVPPGRPGNYEQYF TGTGCCATCAGTGTCCCACCCGGAAGGCCTGGAAACTACGAGCAGTACTTC
- - TRBJ1-5 14 TRBV15 CATSPGGPNQPQHF TGTGCCACCAGCCCCGGGGGGCCCAATCAGCCCCAGCATTTT
- - TRBJ2-5 12 TRBV10-3 CATLGTQETQYF TGTGCCACCCTAGGAACCCAAGAGACCCAGTACTTC
TRBD2 - TRBJ2-1 13 TRBV15 CATSLAGVGEQFF TGTGCCACCAGTCTAGCGGGAGTCGGAGAGCAGTTCTTC
- - TRBJ1-5 16 TRBV18 CASSPQLAGGNQPQHF TGTGCCAGCTCACCACAACTGGCAGGGGGCAATCAGCCCCAGCATTTT
TRBD1 - TRBJ2-7 12 TRBV10-3 CATRQGRDEQYF TGTGCCACCCGACAGGGGAGAGACGAGCAGTACTTC
TRBD2 - TRBJ2-3 16 TRBV28 CASSLRASGNTDTQYF TGTGCCAGCAGTTTAAGGGCTAGCGGCAACACAGATACGCAGTATTTT
TRBD1 once TRBJ2-1 12 TRBV10-3 CAISRQGYEQFF TGTGCCATCAGTAGACAGGGGTATGAGCAGTTCTTC
TRBD1 - TRBJ1-1 13 TRBV4-3 CASSRDRGTEAFF TGCGCCAGCAGCCGAGACAGGGGAACTGAAGCTTTCTTT
TRBD2 - TRBJ2-7 13 TRBV27 CASSPSGSYEQYF TGTGCCAGCAGTCCTAGCGGTTCCTACGAGCAGTACTTC
- once TRBJ2-2 15 TRBV11-2 CASSFTPLARLAVFF TGTGCCAGCAGCTTCACTCCCCTGGCTCGATTAGCGGTGTTTTTT
- - TRBJ2-3 14 TRBV28 CASSLHFGGDTQYF TGTGCCAGCAGTTTACACTTCGGCGGAGATACGCAGTATTTT
- - TRBJ1-2 16 TRBV2 CASSEAPSPSPYGYTF TGTGCCAGCAGTGAAGCTCCCTCTCCGAGCCCCTATGGCTACACCTTC
TRBD1 - TRBJ2-1 16 TRBV18 CASSPTGTGGFNEQFF TGTGCCAGCTCACCAACCGGGACAGGGGGTTTTAATGAGCAGTTCTTC
- - TRBJ2-3 15 TRBV4-3 CASSQVAAGGDTQYF TGCGCCAGCAGCCAAGTAGCGGCTGGAGGGGATACGCAGTATTTT
- - TRBJ2-6 20 TRBV18 CASSPRPSHVGSSGANVLTF TGTGCCAGCTCACCACGGCCAAGCCACGTAGGAAGCTCTGGGGCCAACGTCCTGACTTTC
- - TRBJ2-7 14 TRBV19 CASSLSAGEYEQYF TGTGCCAGTAGCCTAAGCGCGGGTGAATACGAGCAGTACTTC
- - TRBJ2-2 15 TRBV28 CASSPQGRATGELFF TGTGCCAGCAGTCCACAGGGACGGGCCACCGGGGAGCTGTTTTTT